This T cell receptor (beta chain) came from a study of blood T cell repertoires in COVID-19. Source study methods: Nucleated cell counts were estimated from reference gene primer amplification. Generated by immunoSEQ multiplex PCR, the TCRdb table keeps only in-frame clones and is missing some. V and J calls and clone size are copied from that table; D and trimming were computed from the DNA. Counted here are fewer than 150,000 clones, approximately 90% occurring once; the ten biggest clones make up 28%. The CDR3 is 14 residues long. The germline CDR1 and CDR2 sequences are SNHLY and FYNNEI. V shed 7 bases, J shed 7 bases, and the junction held 6 bases outside the gene matches.

Sequenced sample: peripheral blood. The TCR sequence derives from a human donor in a cohort sampled during active COVID-19. The chain combines TRBV2 with TRBJ1-5; 11 nucleotides match TRBD1. The CDR3 spells CASMTGTGGQPQHF. DNA of the CDR3: TGTGCCAGCATGACCGGGACAGGGGGACAGCCCCAGCATTTT.